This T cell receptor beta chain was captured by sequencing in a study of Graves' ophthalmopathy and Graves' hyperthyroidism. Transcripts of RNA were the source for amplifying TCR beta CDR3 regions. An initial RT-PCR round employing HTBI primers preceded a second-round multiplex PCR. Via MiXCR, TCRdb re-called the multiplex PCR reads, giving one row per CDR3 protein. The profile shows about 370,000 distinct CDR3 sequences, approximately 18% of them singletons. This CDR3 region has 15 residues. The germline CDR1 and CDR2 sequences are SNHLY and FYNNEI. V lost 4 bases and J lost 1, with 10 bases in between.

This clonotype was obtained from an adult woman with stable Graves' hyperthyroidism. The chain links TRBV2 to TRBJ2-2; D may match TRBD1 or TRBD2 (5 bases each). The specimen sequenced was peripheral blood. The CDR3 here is CASSVGTMNTGELFF. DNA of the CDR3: TGTGCCAGCAGTGTTGGGACGATGAACACCGGGGAGCTGTTTTTT.